This TCR beta chain was captured by sequencing in a study of T cells in Graves' hyperthyroidism and ophthalmopathy. Overall study context: Initial diagnosis, before any treatment, was when peripheral blood was collected.

This clonotype was detected only a few times. Its antigen remains unidentified. RNA transcripts provided the source from which TCR beta CDR3 regions were amplified. First-round RT-PCR of the TCR CDR3 relied on the HTBI primer set. TCRdb processed the multiplex PCR reads anew with MiXCR; each CDR3 protein has one entry. There are roughly 330,000 distinct CDR3 sequences in the sample; over 15% occur only once, and roughly a third lies in the top ten. CDR3 length: 15 residues. The ends were cut back, 3 bases at V and 1 base at J, with 12 bases in the middle. Looked up from germline, CDR1 is LGHDT and CDR2 is YNNKEL (reference sequence). Diagnosis rested on symptoms, serum thyroxine and TRAb, thyroid ultrasound, and orbital computed tomography. Study results and limitations: Ophthalmopathy was identified by the model a median around 5.9 months ahead of onset. Blood also showed most of the thyroid clonotypes that were expanded above 0.001.

Sequenced material: blood. The chain is built from TRBV3-1 and TRBJ1-2; D gene ambiguous. The sequence was collected from a man aged 25-40 years with Graves' hyperthyroidism. The chain's CDR3 is CASSQAVGINYGYTF. The CDR3 nucleotides read TGTGCCAGCAGCCAGGCGGTGGGGATTAACTATGGCTACACCTTC.